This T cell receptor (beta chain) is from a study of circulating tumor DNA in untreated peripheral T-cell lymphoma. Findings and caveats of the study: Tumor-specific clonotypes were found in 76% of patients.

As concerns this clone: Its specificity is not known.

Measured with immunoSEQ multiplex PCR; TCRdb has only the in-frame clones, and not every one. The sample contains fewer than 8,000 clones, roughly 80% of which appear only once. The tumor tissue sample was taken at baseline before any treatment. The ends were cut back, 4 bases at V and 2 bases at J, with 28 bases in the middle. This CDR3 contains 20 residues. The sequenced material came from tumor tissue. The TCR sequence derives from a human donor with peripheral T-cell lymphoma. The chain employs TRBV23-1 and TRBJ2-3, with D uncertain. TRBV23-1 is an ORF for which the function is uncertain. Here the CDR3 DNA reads TGCGCCAGCAGTCTTTTTGTCGGTTGTCAGACCCACCTTACCACAGATACGCAGTATTTT. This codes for CASSLFVGCQTHLTTDTQYF.